This record looks at one T cell receptor beta chain sequence and its context. These data originate in a study of blood T cell repertoires in COVID-19. Overall study context: COVID-19 samples collected from the United States, Italy and Spain covered acute and convalescent phases. Sources were T cells, B-cell-depleted T cells, or PBMCs; the material itself was cDNA or gDNA.

The V segment lost 7 bases and the J segment 9 bases; nucleotides outside the gene matches: 12. CDR1 is MDHEN, CDR2 SYDVKM, per germline. This CDR3 is 15 amino acids long. Authors' processing steps: Counts of nucleated cells, estimated from reference gene primer amplification, were obtained. Clones were read by immunoSEQ multiplex PCR, and TCRdb kept only the in-frame ones, dropping some. The DNA gave D and trimming, while V, J and clone size come from that table. The sample carries 230,000 or so clones, approximately 79% recorded once. The chain combines TRBV28 with TRBJ1-2, with 12 bases identical to TRBD1. This clonotype was sampled from a human donor in a cohort sampled during active COVID-19. The sequencing input was peripheral blood. Here the CDR3 reads CASIMGGTGGFRYTF. Here the CDR3 DNA reads TGTGCCAGCATCATGGGTGGGACAGGGGGCTTTCGCTACACCTTC.